This record covers a single TCR beta chain. The CDR3 totals 16 residues. The germline V gene has CDR1 SSHAT and CDR2 FNYEAQ (reference sequence). V shed 5 bases and J shed 0 bases, with 14 bases lying between them. Original processing methods: The authors estimated nucleated cell counts from reference gene primer amplification. Libraries were prepared by immunoSEQ multiplex PCR; TCRdb keeps only in-frame clonotypes and omits some of them. D and trimming come from the DNA, and the V and J calls and clone size come from that table. The sample yields about 78,000 clones, approximately 86% seen once. This sample is part of a study of blood T cell repertoires in COVID-19. Study in general: The United States, Italy and Spain were the sources of the acute and convalescent COVID-19 samples. PBMCs, B-cell-depleted T cells, or T cells were the source of the cDNA or gDNA that made up the material.

The sequenced material came from peripheral blood. V gene TRBV7-7 combines with J gene TRBJ1-3; the D gene is possibly TRBD1 (5 bases). This clonotype was obtained from a man aged 45-60 years with active or convalescent COVID-19. The CDR3 here is CASSVGTFSSGNTIYF. The CDR3 DNA sequence: TGTGCCAGCAGCGTGGGGACTTTCAGCTCTGGAAACACCATATATTTT. The complete variable domain, with remaining parts taken from reference TRBV7-7 and TRBJ1-3, reads GAGVSQSPRYKVTKRGQDVTLRCDPISSHATLYWYQQALGQGPEFLTYFNYEAQPDKSGLPSDRFSAERPEGSISTLTIQRTEQRDSAMYRCASSVGTFSSGNTIYFGEGSWLTVV.